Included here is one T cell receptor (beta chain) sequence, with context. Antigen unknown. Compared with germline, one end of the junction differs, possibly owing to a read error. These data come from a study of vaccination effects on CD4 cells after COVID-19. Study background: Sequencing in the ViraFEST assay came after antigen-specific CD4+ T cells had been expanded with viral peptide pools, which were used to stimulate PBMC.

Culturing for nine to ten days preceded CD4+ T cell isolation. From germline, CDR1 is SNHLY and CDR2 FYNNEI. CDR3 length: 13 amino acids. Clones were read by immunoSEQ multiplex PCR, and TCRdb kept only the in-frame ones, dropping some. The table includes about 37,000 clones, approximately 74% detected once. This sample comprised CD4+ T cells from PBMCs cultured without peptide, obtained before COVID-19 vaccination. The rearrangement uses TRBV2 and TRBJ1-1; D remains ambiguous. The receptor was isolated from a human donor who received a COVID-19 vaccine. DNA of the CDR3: TGTGCCAGTAGTGAAGCAGGAAACACTGAAGCTTTCTTT. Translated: CASSEAGNTEAFF.